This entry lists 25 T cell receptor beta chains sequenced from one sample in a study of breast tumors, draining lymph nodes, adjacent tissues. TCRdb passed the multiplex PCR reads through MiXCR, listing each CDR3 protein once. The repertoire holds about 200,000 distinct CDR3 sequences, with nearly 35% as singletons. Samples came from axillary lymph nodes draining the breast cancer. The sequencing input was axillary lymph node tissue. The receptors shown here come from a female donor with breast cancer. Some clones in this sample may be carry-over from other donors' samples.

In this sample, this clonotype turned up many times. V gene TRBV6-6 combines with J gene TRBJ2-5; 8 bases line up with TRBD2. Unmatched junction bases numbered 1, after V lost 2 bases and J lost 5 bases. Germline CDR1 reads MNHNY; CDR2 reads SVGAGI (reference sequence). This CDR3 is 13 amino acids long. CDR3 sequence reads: CASSYTGGETQYF. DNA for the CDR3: TGTGCCAGCAGTTACACGGGAGGGGAGACCCAGTACTTC.

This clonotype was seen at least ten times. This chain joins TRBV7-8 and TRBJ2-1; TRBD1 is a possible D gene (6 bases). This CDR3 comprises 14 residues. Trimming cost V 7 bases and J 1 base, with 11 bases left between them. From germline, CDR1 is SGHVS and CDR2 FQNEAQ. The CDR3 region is CASTADRSYNEQFF. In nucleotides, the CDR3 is TGTGCCAGCACCGCCGACAGGTCCTACAATGAGCAGTTCTTC.

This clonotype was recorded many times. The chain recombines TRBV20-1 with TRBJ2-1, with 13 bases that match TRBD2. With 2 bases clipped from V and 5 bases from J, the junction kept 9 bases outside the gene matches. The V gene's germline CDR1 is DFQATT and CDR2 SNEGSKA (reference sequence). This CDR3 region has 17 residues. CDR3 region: CSARRTGTSGINNEQFF. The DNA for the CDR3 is TGCAGTGCTAGACGTACCGGGACTAGCGGGATAAACAATGAGCAGTTCTTC.

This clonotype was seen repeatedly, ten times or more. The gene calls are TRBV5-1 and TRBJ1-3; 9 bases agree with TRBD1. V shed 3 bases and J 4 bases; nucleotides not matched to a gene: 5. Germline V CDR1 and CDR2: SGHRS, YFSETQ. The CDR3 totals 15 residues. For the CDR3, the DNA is TGCGCCAGCAGCTGGGACAGGGCACCGGGAAACACCATATATTTT. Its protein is CASSWDRAPGNTIYF.

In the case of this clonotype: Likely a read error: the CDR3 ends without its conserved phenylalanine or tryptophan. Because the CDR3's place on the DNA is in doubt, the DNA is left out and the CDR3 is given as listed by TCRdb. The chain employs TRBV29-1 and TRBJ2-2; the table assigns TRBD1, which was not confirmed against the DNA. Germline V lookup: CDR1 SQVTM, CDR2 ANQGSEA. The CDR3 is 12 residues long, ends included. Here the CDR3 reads CSVAGQHRGAVV.

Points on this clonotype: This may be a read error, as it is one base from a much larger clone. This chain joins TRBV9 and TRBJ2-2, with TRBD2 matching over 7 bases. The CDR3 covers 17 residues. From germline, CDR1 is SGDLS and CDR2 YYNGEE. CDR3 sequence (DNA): TGTGCCAGCAGCGTAGCTGGGGGGGGTGCGAACACCGGGGAGCTGCTTTTT. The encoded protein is CASSVAGGGANTGELLF.

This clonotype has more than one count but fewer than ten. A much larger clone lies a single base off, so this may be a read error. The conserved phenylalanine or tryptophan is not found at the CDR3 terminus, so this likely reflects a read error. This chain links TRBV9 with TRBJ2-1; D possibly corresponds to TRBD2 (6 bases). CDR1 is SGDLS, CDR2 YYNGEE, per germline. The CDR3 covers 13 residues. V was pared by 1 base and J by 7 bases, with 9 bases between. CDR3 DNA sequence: TGTGCCAGCAGCGTAAGCGGGTGGAATGAGCAGTTCTCC. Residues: CASSVSGWNEQFS.

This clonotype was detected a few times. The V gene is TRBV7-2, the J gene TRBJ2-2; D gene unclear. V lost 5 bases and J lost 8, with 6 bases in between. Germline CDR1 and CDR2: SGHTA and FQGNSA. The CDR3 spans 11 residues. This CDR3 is CASSNGGELFF. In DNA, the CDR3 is TGTGCCAGCAGCAACGGGGGGGAGCTGTTTTTT.

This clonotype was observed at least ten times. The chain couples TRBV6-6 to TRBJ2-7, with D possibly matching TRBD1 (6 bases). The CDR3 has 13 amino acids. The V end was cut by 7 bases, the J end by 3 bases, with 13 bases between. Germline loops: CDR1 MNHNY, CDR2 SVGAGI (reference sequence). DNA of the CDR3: TGTGCCAGCACCCTGGACAGAAACTACGAGCAGTACTTC. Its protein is CASTLDRNYEQYF.

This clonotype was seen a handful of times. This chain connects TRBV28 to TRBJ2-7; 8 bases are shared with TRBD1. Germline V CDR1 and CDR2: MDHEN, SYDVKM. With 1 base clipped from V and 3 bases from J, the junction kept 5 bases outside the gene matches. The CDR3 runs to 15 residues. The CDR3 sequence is CASSLLTGGLYEQYF. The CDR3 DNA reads TGTGCCAGCAGTTTATTAACAGGGGGTCTCTACGAGCAGTACTTC.

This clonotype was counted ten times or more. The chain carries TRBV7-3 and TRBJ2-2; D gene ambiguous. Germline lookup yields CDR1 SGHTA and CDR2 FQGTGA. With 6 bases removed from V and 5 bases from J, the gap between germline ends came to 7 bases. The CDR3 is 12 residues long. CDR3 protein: CASSRSTGELFF. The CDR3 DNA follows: TGTGCCAGCAGTCGGAGTACCGGGGAGCTGTTTTTT.

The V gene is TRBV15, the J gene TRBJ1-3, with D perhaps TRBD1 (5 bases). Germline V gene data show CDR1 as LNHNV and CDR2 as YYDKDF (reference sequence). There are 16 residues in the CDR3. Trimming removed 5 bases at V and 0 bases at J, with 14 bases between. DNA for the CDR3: TGTGCCACCAGCGGGGGACTTCTTACCTCTGGAAACACCATATATTTT. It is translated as CATSGGLLTSGNTIYF.

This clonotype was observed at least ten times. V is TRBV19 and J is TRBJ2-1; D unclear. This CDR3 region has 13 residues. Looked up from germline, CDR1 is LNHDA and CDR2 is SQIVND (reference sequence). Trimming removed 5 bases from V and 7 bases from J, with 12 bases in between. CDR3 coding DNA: TGTGCCAGTAGTTCTTGGGAAGTTAATGAGCAGTTCTTC. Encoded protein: CASSSWEVNEQFF.

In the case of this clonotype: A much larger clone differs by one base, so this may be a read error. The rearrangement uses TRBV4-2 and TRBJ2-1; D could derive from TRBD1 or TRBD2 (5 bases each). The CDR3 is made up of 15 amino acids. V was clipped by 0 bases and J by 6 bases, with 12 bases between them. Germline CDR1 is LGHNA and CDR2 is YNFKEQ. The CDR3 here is CASSQDSERGNEQFF. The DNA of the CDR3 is TGTGCCAGCAGCCAAGACAGCGAGAGGGGCAATGAGCAGTTCTTC.

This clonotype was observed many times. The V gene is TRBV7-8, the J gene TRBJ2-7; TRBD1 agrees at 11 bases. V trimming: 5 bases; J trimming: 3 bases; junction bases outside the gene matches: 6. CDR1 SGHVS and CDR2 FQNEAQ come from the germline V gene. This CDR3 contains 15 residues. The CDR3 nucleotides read TGTGCCAGCAGCGCCCCGGGACAGGGGGACTACGAGCAGTACTTC. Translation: CASSAPGQGDYEQYF.

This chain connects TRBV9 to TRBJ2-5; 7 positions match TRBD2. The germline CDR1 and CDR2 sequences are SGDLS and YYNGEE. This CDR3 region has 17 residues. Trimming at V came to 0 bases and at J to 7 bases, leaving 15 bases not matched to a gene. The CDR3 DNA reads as TGTGCCAGCAGCGTAGTAGTAGGTCGAAGCGGGACCGCGACCCAGTACTTC. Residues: CASSVVVGRSGTATQYF. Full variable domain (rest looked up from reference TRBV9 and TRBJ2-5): DSGVTQTPKHLITATGQRVTLRCSPRSGDLSVYWYQQSLDQGLQFLIQYYNGEERAKGNILERFSAQQFPDLHSELNLSSLELGDSALYFCASSVVVGRSGTATQYFGPGTRLLVL.

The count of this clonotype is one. CDR3 region: CSAHRDRGNSPLHF. The CDR3 DNA sequence: TGCAGTGCGCACCGGGACAGGGGGAATTCACCCCTCCACTTT. The V gene is TRBV20-1, the J gene TRBJ1-6, with 11 bases that match TRBD1. This CDR3 has 14 amino acids. Germline loops: CDR1 DFQATT, CDR2 SNEGSKA (reference sequence). V lost 6 bases, J lost 7 bases, and 5 bases stayed unmatched.

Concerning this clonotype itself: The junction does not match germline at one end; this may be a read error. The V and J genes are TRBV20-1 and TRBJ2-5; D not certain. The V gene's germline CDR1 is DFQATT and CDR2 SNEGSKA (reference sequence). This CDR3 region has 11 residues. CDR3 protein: CSAEYQETQSF. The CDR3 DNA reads TGCAGTGCTGAGTACCAAGAGACCCAGTCCTTC.

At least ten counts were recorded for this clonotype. CDR3 amino acids: CASSPGHGNEKLFF. CDR3 in DNA: TGTGCCAGCAGCCCGGGACACGGTAATGAAAAACTGTTTTTT. The chain carries TRBV7-2 and TRBJ1-4; a possible D gene is TRBD1 (6 bases). V lost 5 bases and J lost 4, with 11 bases in between. CDR1 SGHTA and CDR2 FQGNSA come from the germline V gene. This CDR3 has 14 amino acids.

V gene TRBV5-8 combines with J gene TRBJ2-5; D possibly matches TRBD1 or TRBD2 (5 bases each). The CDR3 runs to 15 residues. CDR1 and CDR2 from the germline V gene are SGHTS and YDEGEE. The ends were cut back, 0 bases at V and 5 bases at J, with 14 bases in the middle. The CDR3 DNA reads TGTGCCAGCAGCTTGGAAGGGGCGGGCCGGGAGACCCAGTACTTC. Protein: CASSLEGAGRETQYF.

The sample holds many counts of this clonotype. CDR3: CASSPPSLISYEQYF. For the CDR3, the DNA is TGTGCCAGCAGTCCCCCCAGCCTAATCTCCTACGAGCAGTACTTC. The chain uses TRBV6-6 and TRBJ2-7; no firm D call. CDR1 and CDR2 (germline): MNHNY, SVGAGI (reference sequence). This CDR3 comprises 15 residues. V gave up 5 bases and J gave up 0 bases, with 14 bases separating them.

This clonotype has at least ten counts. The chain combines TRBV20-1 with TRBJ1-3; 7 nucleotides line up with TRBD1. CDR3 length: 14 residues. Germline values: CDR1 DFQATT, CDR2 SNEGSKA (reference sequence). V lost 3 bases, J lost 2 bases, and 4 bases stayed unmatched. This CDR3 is CSASAQGAGNTIYF. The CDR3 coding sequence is TGCAGTGCTAGTGCGCAGGGGGCTGGAAACACCATATATTTT.

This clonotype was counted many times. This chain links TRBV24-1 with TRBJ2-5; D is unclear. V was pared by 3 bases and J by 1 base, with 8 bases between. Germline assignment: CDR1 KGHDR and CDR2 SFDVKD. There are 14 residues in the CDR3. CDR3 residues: CATSDPASQETQYF. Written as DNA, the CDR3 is TGTGCCACCAGTGATCCGGCGTCCCAAGAGACCCAGTACTTC.

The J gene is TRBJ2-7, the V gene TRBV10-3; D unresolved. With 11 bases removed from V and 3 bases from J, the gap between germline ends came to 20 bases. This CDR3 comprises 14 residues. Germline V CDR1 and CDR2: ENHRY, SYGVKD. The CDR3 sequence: CAPNLGTLYYEQYF. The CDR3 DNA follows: TGTGCCCCGAATTTGGGAACCTTATACTACGAGCAGTACTTC.

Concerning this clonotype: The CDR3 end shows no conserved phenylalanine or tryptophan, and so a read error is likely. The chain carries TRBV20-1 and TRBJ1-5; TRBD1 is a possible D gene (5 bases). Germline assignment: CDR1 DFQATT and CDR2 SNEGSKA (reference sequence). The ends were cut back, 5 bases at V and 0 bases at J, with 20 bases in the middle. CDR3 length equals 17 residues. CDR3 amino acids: CSAGFGGATTSNQPQHG. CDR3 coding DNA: TGCAGTGCTGGTTTCGGAGGGGCGACGACTAGCAATCAGCCCCAGCATGGT.